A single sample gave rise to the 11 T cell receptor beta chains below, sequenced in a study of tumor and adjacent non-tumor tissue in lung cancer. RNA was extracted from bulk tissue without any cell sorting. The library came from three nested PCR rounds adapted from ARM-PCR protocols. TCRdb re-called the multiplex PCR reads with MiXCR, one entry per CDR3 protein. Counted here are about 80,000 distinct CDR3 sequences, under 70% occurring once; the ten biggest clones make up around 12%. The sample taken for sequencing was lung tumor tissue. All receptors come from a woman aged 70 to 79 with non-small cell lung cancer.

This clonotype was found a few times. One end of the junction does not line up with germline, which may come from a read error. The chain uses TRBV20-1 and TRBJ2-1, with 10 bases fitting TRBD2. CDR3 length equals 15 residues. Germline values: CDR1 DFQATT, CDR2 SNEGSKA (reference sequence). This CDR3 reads CSARSGTSAYSEQFF. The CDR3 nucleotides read TGCAGTGCTAGGTCAGGGACTAGCGCTTACAGTGAGCAGTTCTTC.

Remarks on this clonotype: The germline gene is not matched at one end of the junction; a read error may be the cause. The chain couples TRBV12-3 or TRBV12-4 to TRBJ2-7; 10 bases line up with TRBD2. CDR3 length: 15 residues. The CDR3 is CANSRGLAGDYEQYF. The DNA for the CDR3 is TGTGCCAACAGCCGGGGGCTAGCGGGAGACTACGAGCAGTATTTC.

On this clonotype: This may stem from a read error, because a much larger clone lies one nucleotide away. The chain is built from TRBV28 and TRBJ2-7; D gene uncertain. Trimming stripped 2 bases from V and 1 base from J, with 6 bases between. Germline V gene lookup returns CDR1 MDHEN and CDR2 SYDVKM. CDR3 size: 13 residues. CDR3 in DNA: TGTGCCAGCAGTTTAATACTATCCTACGAGCAGTACTTC. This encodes CASSLILSYEQYF.

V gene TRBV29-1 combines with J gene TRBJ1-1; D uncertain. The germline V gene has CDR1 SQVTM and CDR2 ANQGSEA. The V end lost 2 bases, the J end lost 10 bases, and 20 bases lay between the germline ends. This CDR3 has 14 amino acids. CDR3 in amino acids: CSVESFGIPNGAFF. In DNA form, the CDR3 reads TGCAGCGTTGAAAGCTTTGGGATACCCAATGGAGCTTTCTTT.

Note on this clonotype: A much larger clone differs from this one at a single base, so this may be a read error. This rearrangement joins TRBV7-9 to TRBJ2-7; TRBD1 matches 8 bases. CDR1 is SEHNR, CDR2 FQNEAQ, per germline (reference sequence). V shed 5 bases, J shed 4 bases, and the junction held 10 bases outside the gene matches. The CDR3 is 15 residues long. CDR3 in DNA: TGTGCCAGCAGCAACGACAGGGGCAAGGTGTACGAGCAGTACTTC. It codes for CASSNDRGKVYEQYF.

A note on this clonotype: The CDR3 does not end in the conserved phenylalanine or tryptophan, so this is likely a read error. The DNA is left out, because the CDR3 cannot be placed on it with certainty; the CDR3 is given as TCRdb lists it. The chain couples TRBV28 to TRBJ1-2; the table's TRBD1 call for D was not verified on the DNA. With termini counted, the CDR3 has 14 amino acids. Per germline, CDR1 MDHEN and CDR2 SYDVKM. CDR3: CASSFATDRDGHTL.

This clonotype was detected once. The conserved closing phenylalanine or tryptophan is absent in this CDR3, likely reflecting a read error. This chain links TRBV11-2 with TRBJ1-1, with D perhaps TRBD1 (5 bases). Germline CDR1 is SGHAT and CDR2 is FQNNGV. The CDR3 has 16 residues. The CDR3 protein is CACSSHALGQQREAFS. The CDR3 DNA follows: TGTGCCTGCAGCTCACACGCATTGGGGCAGCAACGGGAAGCTTTCTCT.

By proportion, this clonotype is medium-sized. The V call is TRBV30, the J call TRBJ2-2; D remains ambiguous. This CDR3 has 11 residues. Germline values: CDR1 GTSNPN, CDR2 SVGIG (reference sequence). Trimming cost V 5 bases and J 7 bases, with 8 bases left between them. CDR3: CAWERNGELFF. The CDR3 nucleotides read TGTGCCTGGGAACGGAACGGGGAGCTGTTTTTT.

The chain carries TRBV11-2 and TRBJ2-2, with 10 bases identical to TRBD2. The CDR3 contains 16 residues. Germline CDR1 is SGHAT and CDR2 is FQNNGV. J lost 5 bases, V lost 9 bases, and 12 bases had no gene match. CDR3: CASNLTSGIVTGELFF. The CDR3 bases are TGTGCCAGTAACTTAACTAGCGGGATCGTTACCGGGGAGCTGTTTTTT. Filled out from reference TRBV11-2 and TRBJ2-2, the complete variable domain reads EAGVAQSPRYKIIEKRQSVAFWCNPISGHATLYWYQQILGQGPKLLIQFQNNGVVDDSQLPKDRFSAERLKGVDSTLKIQPAKLEDSAVYLCASNLTSGIVTGELFFGEGSRLTVL.

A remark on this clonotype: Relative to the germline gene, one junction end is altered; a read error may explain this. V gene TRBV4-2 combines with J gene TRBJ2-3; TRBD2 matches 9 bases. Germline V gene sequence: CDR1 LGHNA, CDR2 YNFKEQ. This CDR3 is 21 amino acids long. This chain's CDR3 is CTSSQEWTSGRKGAFFDTQYF. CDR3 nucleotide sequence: TGTACCAGCAGCCAAGAATGGACCAGCGGGAGGAAGGGTGCCTTTTTCGATACGCAGTATTTT.

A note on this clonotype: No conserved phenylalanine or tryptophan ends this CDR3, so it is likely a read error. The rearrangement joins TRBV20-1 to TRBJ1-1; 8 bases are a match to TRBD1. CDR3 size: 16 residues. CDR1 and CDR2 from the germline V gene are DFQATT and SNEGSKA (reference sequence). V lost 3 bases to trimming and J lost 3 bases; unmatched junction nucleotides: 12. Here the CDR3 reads CSASQGASLDDTEAFL. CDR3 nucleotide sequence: TGCAGTGCTAGCCAGGGGGCGAGTCTTGACGACACTGAAGCTTTCCTT.